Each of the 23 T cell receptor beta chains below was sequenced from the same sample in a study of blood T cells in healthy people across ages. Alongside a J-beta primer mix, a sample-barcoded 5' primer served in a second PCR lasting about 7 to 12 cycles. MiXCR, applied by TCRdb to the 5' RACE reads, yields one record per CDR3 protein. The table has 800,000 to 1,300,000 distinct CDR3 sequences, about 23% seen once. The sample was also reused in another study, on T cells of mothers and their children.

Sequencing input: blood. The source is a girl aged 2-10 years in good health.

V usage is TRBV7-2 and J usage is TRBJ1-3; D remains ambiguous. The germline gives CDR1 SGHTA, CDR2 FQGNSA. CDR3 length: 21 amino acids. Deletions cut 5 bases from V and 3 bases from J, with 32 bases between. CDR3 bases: TGTGCCAGCAGCGTTCGATGGGCGAAGAAAATTAACTCCGTGGTTGGAAACACCATATATTTT. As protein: CASSVRWAKKINSVVGNTIYF.

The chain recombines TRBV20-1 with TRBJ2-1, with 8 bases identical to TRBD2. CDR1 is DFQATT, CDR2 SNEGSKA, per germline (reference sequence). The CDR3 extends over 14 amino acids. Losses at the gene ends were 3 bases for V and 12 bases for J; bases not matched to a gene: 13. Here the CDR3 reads CSARVGTSGGMQFF. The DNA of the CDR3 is TGCAGTGCTAGGGTAGGGACTAGTGGAGGTATGCAGTTCTTC.

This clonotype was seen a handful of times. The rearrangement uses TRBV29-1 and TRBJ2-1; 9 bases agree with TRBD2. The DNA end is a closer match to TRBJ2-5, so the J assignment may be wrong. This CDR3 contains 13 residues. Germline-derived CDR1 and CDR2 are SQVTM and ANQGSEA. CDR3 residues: CSVSGLAGETQYF. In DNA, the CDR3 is TGCAGCGTCTCGGGACTAGCAGGAGAGACCCAGTACTTC.

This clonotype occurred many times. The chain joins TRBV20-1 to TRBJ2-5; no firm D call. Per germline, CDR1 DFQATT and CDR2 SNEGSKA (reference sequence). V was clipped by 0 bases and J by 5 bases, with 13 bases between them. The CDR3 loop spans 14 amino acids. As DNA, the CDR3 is TGCAGTGCTAGAGATGGAAGACGACTGGAGACCCAGTACTTC. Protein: CSARDGRRLETQYF.

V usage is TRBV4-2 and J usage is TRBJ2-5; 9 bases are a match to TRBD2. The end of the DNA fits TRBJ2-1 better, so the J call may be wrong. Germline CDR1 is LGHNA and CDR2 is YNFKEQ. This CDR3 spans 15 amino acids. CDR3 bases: TGTGCCAGCAGCCCCCGAATAGCGGGGGACAATGAGCAGTTCTTC. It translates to CASSPRIAGDNEQFF.

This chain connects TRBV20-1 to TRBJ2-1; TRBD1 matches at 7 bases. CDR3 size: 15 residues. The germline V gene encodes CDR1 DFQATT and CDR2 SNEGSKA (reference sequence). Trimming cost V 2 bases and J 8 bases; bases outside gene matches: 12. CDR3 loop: CSARHPGTATYEQFF. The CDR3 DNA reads TGCAGTGCTAGACACCCGGGGACAGCAACCTATGAGCAGTTCTTC.

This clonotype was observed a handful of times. CDR3 nucleotides: TGTGCCACCAGCCAGAGACAGCAAAATCAGCCCCAGCATTTT. Translating gives CATSQRQQNQPQHF. This rearrangement joins TRBV15 to TRBJ1-5, with D possibly being TRBD1 (5 bases). Germline V CDR1 and CDR2: LNHNV, YYDKDF (reference sequence). V lost 5 bases, J lost 4 bases, and 12 bases lay in between. CDR3 size: 14 residues.

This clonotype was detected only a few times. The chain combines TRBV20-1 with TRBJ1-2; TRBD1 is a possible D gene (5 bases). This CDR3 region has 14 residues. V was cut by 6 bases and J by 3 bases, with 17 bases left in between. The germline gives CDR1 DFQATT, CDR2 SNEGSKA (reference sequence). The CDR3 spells CSATSGGGHYGYTF. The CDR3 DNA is TGCAGTGCCACCTCTGGGGGGGGACACTATGGCTACACCTTC.

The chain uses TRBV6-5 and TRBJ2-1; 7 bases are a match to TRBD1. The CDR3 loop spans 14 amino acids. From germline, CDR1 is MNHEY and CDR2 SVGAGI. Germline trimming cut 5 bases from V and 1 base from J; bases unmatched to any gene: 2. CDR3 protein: CASSGTESYNEQFF. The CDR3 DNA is TGTGCCAGCAGTGGGACAGAATCCTACAATGAGCAGTTCTTC.

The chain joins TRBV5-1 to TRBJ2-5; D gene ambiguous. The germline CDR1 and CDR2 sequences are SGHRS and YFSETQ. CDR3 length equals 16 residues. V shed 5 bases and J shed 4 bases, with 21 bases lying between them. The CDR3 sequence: CASRSPNAYSAETQYF. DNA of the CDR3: TGCGCCAGCAGATCCCCCAACGCATACTCGGCAGAGACCCAGTACTTC.

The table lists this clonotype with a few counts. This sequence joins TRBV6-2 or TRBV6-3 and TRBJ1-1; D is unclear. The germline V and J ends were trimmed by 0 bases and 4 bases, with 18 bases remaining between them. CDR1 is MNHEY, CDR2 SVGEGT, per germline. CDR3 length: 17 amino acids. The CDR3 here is CASSYSRQARSGTEAFF. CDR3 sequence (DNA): TGTGCCAGCAGTTACTCGAGGCAAGCTAGAAGCGGCACTGAAGCTTTCTTT.

Written as DNA, the CDR3 is TGTGCCAGCAGTCTGAGGGGAGGGTTTGGGGGGGTCTCCTACAATGAGCAGTTCTTC. The encoded protein is CASSLRGGFGGVSYNEQFF. The chain couples TRBV27 to TRBJ2-1; 7 nucleotides line up with TRBD2. The germline V gene encodes CDR1 MNHEY and CDR2 SMNVEV (reference sequence). Trimming removed 5 bases from V and 0 bases from J; junction bases left unmatched: 16. The CDR3 runs 19 residues.

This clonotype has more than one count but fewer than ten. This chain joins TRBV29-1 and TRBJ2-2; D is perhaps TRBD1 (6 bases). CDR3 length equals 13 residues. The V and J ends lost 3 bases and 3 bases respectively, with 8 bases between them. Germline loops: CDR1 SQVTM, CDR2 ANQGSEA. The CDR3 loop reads CSVEAGDTGELFF. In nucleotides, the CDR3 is TGCAGCGTTGAGGCAGGGGACACCGGGGAGCTGTTTTTT.

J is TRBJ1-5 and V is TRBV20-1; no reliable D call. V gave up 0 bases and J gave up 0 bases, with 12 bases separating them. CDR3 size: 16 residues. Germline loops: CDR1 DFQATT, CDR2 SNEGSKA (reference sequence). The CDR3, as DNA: TGCAGTGCTAGAGATCGGATAGGGAATAGCAATCAGCCCCAGCATTTT. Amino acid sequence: CSARDRIGNSNQPQHF.

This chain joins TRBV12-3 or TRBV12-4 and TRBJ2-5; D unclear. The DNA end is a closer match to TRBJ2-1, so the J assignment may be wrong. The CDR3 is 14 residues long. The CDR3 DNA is TGTGCCAGCAGTTTAGGTGGCTCTCTGGGTGAGCAGTTCTTC. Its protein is CASSLGGSLGEQFF.

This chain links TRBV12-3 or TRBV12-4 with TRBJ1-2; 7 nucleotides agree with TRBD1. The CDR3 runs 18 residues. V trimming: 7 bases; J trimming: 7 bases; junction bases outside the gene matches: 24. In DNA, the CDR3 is TGTGCCAGCACCTTCCGGACAGGTGACTCTTTTCGGTACCGTGGCTACACCTTC. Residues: CASTFRTGDSFRYRGYTF.

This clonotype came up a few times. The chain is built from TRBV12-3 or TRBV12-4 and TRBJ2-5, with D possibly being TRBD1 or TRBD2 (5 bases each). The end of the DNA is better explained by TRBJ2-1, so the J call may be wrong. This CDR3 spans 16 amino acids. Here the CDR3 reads CASSLSISGLGNEQFF. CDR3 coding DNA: TGTGCCAGCAGTTTATCAATTTCGGGGCTTGGGAATGAGCAGTTCTTC.

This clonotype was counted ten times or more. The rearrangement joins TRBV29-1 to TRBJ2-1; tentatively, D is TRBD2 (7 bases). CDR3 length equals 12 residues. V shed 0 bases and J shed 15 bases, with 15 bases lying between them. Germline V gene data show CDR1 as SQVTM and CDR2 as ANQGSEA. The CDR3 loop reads CSVEDEGGGVFF. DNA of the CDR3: TGCAGCGTTGAAGATGAGGGGGGGGGTGTGTTCTTC.

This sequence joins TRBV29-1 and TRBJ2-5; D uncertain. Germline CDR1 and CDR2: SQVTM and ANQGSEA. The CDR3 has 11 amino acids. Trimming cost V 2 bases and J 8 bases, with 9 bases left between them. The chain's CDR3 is CSVEPLNTQYF. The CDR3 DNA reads TGCAGCGTTGAACCGCTGAATACCCAGTACTTC.

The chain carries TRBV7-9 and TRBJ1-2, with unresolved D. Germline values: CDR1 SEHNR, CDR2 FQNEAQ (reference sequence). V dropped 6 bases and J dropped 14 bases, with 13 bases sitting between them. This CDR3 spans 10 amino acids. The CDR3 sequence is CASSWSRLTF. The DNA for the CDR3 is TGTGCCAGCAGTTGGTCCCGCCTAACCTTC.

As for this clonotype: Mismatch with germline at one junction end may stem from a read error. CDR3 DNA: TGCAGCGTTGAAGACCCACAGAGAGGGGTCAACGTCCTGACTTTC. Encoded protein: CSVEDPQRGVNVLTF. The rearrangement joins TRBV29-1 to TRBJ2-6, with D perhaps assigned TRBD1 or TRBD2 (5 bases each). This CDR3 comprises 15 residues. CDR1 is SQVTM and CDR2 is ANQGSEA in the germline V gene.

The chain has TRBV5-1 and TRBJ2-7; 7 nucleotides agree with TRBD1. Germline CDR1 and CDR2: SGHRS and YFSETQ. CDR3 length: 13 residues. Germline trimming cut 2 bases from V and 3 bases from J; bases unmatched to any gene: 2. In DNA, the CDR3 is TGCGCCAGCAGCTTCGACAGGGACTACGAGCAGTACTTC. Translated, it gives CASSFDRDYEQYF.

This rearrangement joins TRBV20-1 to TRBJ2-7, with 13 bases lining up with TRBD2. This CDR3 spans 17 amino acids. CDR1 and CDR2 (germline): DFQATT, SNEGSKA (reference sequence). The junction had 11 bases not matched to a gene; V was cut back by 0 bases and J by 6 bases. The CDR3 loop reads CSARDPDGLAGVIEQYF. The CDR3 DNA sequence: TGCAGTGCTAGAGATCCCGATGGACTAGCGGGAGTAATCGAGCAGTACTTC.